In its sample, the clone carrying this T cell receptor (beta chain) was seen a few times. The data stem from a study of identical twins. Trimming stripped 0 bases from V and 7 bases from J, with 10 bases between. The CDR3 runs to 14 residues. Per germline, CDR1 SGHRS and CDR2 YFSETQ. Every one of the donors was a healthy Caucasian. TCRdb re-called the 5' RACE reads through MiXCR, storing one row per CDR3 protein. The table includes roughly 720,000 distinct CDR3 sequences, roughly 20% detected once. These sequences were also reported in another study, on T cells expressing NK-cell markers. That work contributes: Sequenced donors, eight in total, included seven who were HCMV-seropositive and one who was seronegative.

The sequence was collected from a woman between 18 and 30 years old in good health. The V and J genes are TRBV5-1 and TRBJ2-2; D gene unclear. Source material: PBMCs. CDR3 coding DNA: TGCGCCAGCAGCTTGGAGTTTGAGCGCGGGGAGCTGTTTTTT. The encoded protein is CASSLEFERGELFF. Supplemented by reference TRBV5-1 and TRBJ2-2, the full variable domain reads KAGVTQTPRYLIKTRGQQVTLSCSPISGHRSVSWYQQTPGQGLQFLFEYFSETQRNKGNFPGRFSGRQFSNSRSEMNVSTLELGDSALYLCASSLEFERGELFFGEGSRLTVL.